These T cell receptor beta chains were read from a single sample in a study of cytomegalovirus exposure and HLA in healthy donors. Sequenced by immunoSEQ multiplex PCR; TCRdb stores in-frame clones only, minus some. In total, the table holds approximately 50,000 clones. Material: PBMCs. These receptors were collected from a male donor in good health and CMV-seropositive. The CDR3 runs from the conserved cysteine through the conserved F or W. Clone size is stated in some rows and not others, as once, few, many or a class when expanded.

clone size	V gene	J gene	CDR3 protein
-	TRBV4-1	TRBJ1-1	CASSQAYTLNTEAFF
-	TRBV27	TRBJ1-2	CPATYGYTF
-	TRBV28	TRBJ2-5	CASSLSGAGAQETQYF
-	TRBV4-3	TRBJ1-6	CASSLGQINSPLHF
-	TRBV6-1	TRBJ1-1	CATRTTGEGGTEAFF
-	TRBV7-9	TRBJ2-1	CASSPPHPTGSNEQFF
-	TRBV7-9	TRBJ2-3	CASSPRDTDTQYF
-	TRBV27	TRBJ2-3	CASSLGGAADTQYF
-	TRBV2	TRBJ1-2	CASRWTGSEGYTF
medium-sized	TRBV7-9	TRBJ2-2	CASRLLLAGFYSGELFF
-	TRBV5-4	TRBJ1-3	CASGTGGPSSGNTIYF
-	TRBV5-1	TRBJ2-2	CASSTLLAGAGGELFF
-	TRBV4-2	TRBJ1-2	CASSPSGTGVYGYTF
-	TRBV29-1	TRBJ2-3	CSVEGGLAADTQYF
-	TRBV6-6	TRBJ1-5	CASSYGTGNQPQHF
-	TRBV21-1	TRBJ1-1	CASSPGGAVLNTEAFF
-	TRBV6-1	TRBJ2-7	CASSKNTGLGEQYF
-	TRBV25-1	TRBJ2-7	CASTGTGGAYEQYF
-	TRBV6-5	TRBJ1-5	CASSYGVGRQPQHF
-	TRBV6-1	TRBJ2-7	CASRTGTGGYEQYF
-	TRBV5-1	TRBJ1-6	CASREGSSNSPLHF
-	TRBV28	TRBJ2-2	CASSLLLWATGELFF